These 24 T cell receptor beta chains came from one sample sequenced in a study of blood T cell repertoires in COVID-19. The assay was immunoSEQ multiplex PCR, and TCRdb's table has in-frame clones only and misses some. The table lists more than 150,000 clones, roughly 80% of them singletons. The sample consisted of PBMCs or T cells enriched from blood (not recorded which). Receptors originate from a man aged 40-49 years who had recovered from COVID-19.

The CDR3 sequence: CASSFRQGNEKLFF. CDR3 bases: TGTGCCAGCAGCTTTAGACAGGGGAATGAAAAACTGTTTTTT. This chain connects TRBV5-4 to TRBJ1-4, with 8 bases that match TRBD1. Trimming took 2 bases from V and 5 from J; bases not matched to a gene: 2. The germline V gene has CDR1 SGHNT and CDR2 YYREEE (reference sequence). The CDR3 length is 14 residues.

This chain connects TRBV7-2 to TRBJ1-6, with a possible D match to TRBD1 (6 bases). CDR1 and CDR2 (germline): SGHTA, FQGNSA. The CDR3 is 13 residues long. V shed 7 bases and J shed 10 bases, with 14 bases lying between them. The DNA of the CDR3 is TGTGCCAGCACCTCAGGGGTAGGCTCACCCCTCCACTTT. Encoded protein: CASTSGVGSPLHF.

J is TRBJ1-4 and V is TRBV10-2; TRBD1 agrees at 10 bases. V dropped 5 bases and J dropped 8; count of bases not matched to a gene: 5. The CDR3 is made up of 14 amino acids. Germline CDR1 is WSHSY and CDR2 is SAAADI. The CDR3 loop is CASSSGTGVEKLFF. The CDR3 DNA reads as TGCGCCAGCAGTTCCGGGACAGGGGTCGAAAAACTGTTTTTT.

The table lists this clone with a count of one. This chain links TRBV28 with TRBJ1-1; D is unclear. Per the germline V gene, CDR1 is MDHEN and CDR2 is SYDVKM. V lost 2 bases to trimming and J lost 0 bases, with 4 bases between them. The CDR3 consists of 13 residues. Here the CDR3 reads CASSLPMNTEAFF. The CDR3 coding sequence is TGTGCCAGCAGTTTACCCATGAACACTGAAGCTTTCTTT. The full variable domain, rest sourced from reference TRBV28 and TRBJ1-1, is DVKVTQSSRYLVKRTGEKVFLECVQDMDHENMFWYRQDPGLGLRLIYFSYDVKMKEKGDIPEGYSVSREKKERFSLILESASTNQTSMYLCASSLPMNTEAFFGQGTRLTVV.

V gene TRBV6-4 combines with J gene TRBJ2-3; maybe TRBD2 (6 bases). Trimming pared 4 bases from V and 1 base from J, leaving 9 bases between. CDR3 size: 14 residues. Germline V lookup: CDR1 MRHNA, CDR2 SNTAGT. CDR3 sequence: CASSVERGTDTQYF. CDR3 bases: TGTGCCAGCAGTGTTGAGCGGGGCACAGATACGCAGTATTTT.

The gene calls are TRBV18 and TRBJ2-1; 12 bases match TRBD1. This CDR3 comprises 15 residues. V dropped 3 bases and J dropped 8; count of bases not matched to a gene: 5. From germline, CDR1 is KGHSH and CDR2 LQKENI. Here the CDR3 DNA reads TGTGCCAGCTCACCTGGGACAGGGGGCTGGGATGAGCAGTTCTTC. Its protein is CASSPGTGGWDEQFF.

The chain is built from TRBV30 and TRBJ2-7; the match to TRBD2 covers 7 bases. The CDR3 spans 14 residues. J lost 4 bases, V lost 6 bases, and 12 bases had no gene match. Germline loops: CDR1 GTSNPN, CDR2 SVGIG (reference sequence). The chain's CDR3 is CACSKTGGGYEQYF. The CDR3 bases are TGTGCCTGCTCAAAGACGGGGGGAGGGTACGAGCAGTACTTC.

The V call is TRBV5-1, the J call TRBJ2-3; 8 nucleotides agree with TRBD1. CDR1 and CDR2 (germline): SGHRS, YFSETQ. V lost 4 bases to trimming and J lost 1 base; unmatched junction nucleotides: 8. This CDR3 has 16 amino acids. The CDR3, as DNA: TGCGCCAGCAGCCCCCCGGGGACAGGCGGCACAGATACGCAGTATTTT. As protein: CASSPPGTGGTDTQYF.

The chain combines TRBV6-2 or TRBV6-3 with TRBJ1-1, with unresolved D. Looked up from germline, CDR1 is MNHEY and CDR2 is SVGEGT. The CDR3 runs to 14 residues. The germline V and J ends were trimmed by 3 bases and 1 base, with 9 bases remaining between them. The CDR3 DNA sequence: TGTGCCAGCAGTTATCACGGAGGGAACACTGAAGCTTTCTTT. Protein: CASSYHGGNTEAFF.

The chain recombines TRBV29-1 with TRBJ2-1; 9 bases are shared with TRBD1. The V segment lost 3 bases and the J segment 4 bases; nucleotides outside the gene matches: 7. This CDR3 has 15 amino acids. Germline V gene data show CDR1 as SQVTM and CDR2 as ANQGSEA. The CDR3: CSVDAGTGPYNEQFF. CDR3 nucleotide sequence: TGCAGCGTTGACGCCGGGACAGGGCCTTACAATGAGCAGTTCTTC.

The count of this clone is one. The chain is built from TRBV18 and TRBJ1-1; no clear D gene. The ends were cut back, 2 bases at V and 1 base at J, with 8 bases in the middle. Germline CDR1 is KGHSH and CDR2 is LQKENI. This CDR3 has 14 residues. CDR3 loop: CASSPTSGNTEAFF. The CDR3 bases are TGTGCCAGCTCACCAACCTCAGGGAACACTGAAGCTTTCTTT.

This clone has just one count. The chain carries TRBV11-2 and TRBJ1-2; perhaps TRBD1 as D (5 bases). The CDR3 is 13 residues long. Germline V lookup: CDR1 SGHAT, CDR2 FQNNGV. The germline V and J ends were trimmed by 5 bases and 8 bases, with 15 bases remaining between them. The CDR3 loop reads CASSRPDQGGYTF. As DNA, the CDR3 is TGTGCCAGCAGCCGCCCTGATCAGGGAGGCTACACCTTC.

This rearrangement joins TRBV12-3 or TRBV12-4 to TRBJ1-2; 7 positions agree with TRBD1. Losses at the gene ends were 3 bases for V and 11 bases for J; bases not matched to a gene: 9. CDR3 length: 13 amino acids. The CDR3 DNA is TGTGCCAGCAGTTTTGGGGGGCCACAGGGGTACACCTTC. Translating it yields CASSFGGPQGYTF.

J is TRBJ2-1 and V is TRBV5-6; D may be TRBD1 (5 bases). This CDR3 has 14 amino acids. V shed 4 bases and J shed 2 bases, with 10 bases lying between them. Germline V gives CDR1 SGHDT, CDR2 YYEEEE. The CDR3 DNA reads TGTGCCAGCAGCCCAGGGATCCCCTACAATGAGCAGTTCTTC. It specifies CASSPGIPYNEQFF.

This clone was seen a few times. This chain connects TRBV5-5 to TRBJ2-2, with D possibly TRBD2 on 7 matching bases. V was cut by 3 bases and J by 5 bases, with 23 bases left in between. The CDR3 sequence is 18 residues long. CDR1 and CDR2 (germline): SGHKS, YYEKEE (reference sequence). The CDR3 DNA reads TGTGCCAGCAGCTCCCGCCCGGGGGCTAGCGGAGCTACCGGGGAGCTGTTTTTT. It is translated as CASSSRPGASGATGELFF.

The V and J genes are TRBV5-1 and TRBJ1-6; 7 nucleotides agree with TRBD1. CDR1 is SGHRS and CDR2 is YFSETQ in the germline V gene. CDR3 size: 15 residues. Trimming took 0 bases from V and 11 from J; bases not matched to a gene: 8. The CDR3 DNA is TGCGCCAGCAGCTTGGTGGGACAGTGGTTGGCACCCCTCCACTTT. Translating it yields CASSLVGQWLAPLHF.

This rearrangement joins TRBV6-1 to TRBJ2-1; 7 bases align to TRBD2. CDR1 and CDR2 from the germline V gene are MNHNS and SASEGT. V was pared by 5 bases and J by 7 bases, with 11 bases of the junction left unmatched. CDR3 length: 15 residues. The CDR3 DNA is TGTGCCAGCAGTTCCCCAACACTAGCGAATAATGAGCAGTTCTTC. Translated: CASSSPTLANNEQFF.

A single count supports this clone. The V call is TRBV25-1, the J call TRBJ1-2; a possible D gene is TRBD1 (5 bases). V lost 4 bases to trimming and J lost 7 bases, with 13 bases between them. The germline V gene encodes CDR1 MGHDK and CDR2 SYGVNS. CDR3 length: 13 amino acids. This chain's CDR3 is CASSGAGVSGYTF. Written as DNA, the CDR3 is TGTGCCAGCAGTGGAGCGGGGGTTAGTGGCTACACCTTC.

Only one count was recorded for this clone. This chain links TRBV7-9 with TRBJ2-1; possibly TRBD2 for D (5 bases). Trimming left V 1 base short and J 5 bases short, with 15 bases between. This CDR3 spans 16 amino acids. Germline loops: CDR1 SEHNR, CDR2 FQNEAQ (reference sequence). CDR3 DNA sequence: TGTGCCAGCAGCTTAGGCAGCGGCAGCGGAAACAATGAGCAGTTCTTC. Its protein is CASSLGSGSGNNEQFF.

V and J are TRBV7-2 and TRBJ1-6, with TRBD1 identical over 8 bases. The germline CDR1 and CDR2 sequences are SGHTA and FQGNSA. V trimming: 4 bases; J trimming: 8 bases; junction bases outside the gene matches: 7. The CDR3 runs to 15 residues. CDR3 in DNA: TGTGCCAGCAGCTACCTCCAGGGGGCGGATTCACCCCTCCACTTT. Translation gives CASSYLQGADSPLHF.

The chain uses TRBV5-1 and TRBJ1-2; D is perhaps TRBD1 (5 bases). This CDR3 region has 14 residues. Trimming cost V 0 bases and J 7 bases, with 13 bases left between them. From germline, CDR1 is SGHRS and CDR2 YFSETQ. Written as DNA, the CDR3 is TGCGCCAGCAGCTTGGCCCAAGGACAAACTGGCTACACCTTC. Translation: CASSLAQGQTGYTF. The full variable domain, with the rest looked up from reference TRBV5-1 and TRBJ1-2, is KAGVTQTPRYLIKTRGQQVTLSCSPISGHRSVSWYQQTPGQGLQFLFEYFSETQRNKGNFPGRFSGRQFSNSRSEMNVSTLELGDSALYLCASSLAQGQTGYTFGSGTRLTVV.

This chain links TRBV12-5 with TRBJ1-2, with 9 bases identical to TRBD1. Germline V gene lookup returns CDR1 LGHNT and CDR2 FRNRAP. This CDR3 spans 16 amino acids. The junction had 7 bases not matched to a gene; V was cut back by 1 base and J by 4 bases. CDR3 loop: CASGLGGTGFTYGYTF. The CDR3, as DNA: TGTGCTAGTGGTTTGGGCGGGACAGGGTTTACCTATGGCTACACCTTC.

The V gene is TRBV30, the J gene TRBJ1-2, with unresolved D. The V and J ends lost 2 bases and 7 bases respectively, with 8 bases between them. CDR1 is GTSNPN, CDR2 SVGIG, per germline (reference sequence). The CDR3 runs to 11 residues. The CDR3 region has the DNA TGTGCCTGGAGTTGGGAGAGTGGCTACACCTTC. Protein product: CAWSWESGYTF.

The V and J genes are TRBV3-1 (or the pseudogene TRBV3-2) and TRBJ1-1; weak D call: TRBD1 (6 bases). The CDR3 is made up of 12 amino acids. Germline CDR1 reads LGHDT; CDR2 reads YNNKEL (reference sequence). The V end was cut by 1 base, the J end by 10 bases, with 10 bases between. CDR3 DNA: TGTGCCAGCAGCCAAGTCAGGGGTCGAGCTTTCTTT. Translation: CASSQVRGRAFF.